This record looks at one T cell receptor beta chain sequence and its context. This clonotype has ten or more counts. No cognate antigen has been identified for it. Nothing much larger sits one base from this clone, and base qualities are not available. Systemically healthy Caucasian individuals from Russia, approximately 39 in total and aged about 6 to 95 years, were included as donors. Each donor gave about 11 milliliters of peripheral blood, drawn into EDTA-treated Vacutainer tubes. Ficoll-Paque density-gradient centrifugation was used to isolate PBMCs, with at least 7 million obtained per sample. Trizol reagent was used to extract total RNA from PBMCs, with at least 5 micrograms per sample. For every donor, an aliquot of PBMCs went through flow cytometry to measure the percentages of naive CD45RAhigh/CD27high T cells. Receptor libraries were prepared by 5' RACE. TCRdb shows the sequencer as Illumina HiSeq 2500. A second about 7 to 12 cycle PCR used a sample-barcoded 5' primer and a J-beta primer mix. A unique molecular identifier was introduced onto each TCR beta cDNA molecule by a template-switch 5' adaptor carrying 12 random nucleotides. Each sample yielded at least 3 million CDR3-containing paired-end reads. The Mint cDNA synthesis kit, primed by a TRBC-specific oligonucleotide, was used to synthesize first-strand cDNA from all RNA. Following uracil-DNA glycosylase treatment, all cDNA underwent a first 18-cycle PCR with the universal primers M1SS and BC2_uni_R. Concerning the study's data processing: Normalization of each sample was performed by random selection of 1 million high-quality reads, each carrying a distinct molecular identifier. Reads with shared molecular identifiers were discarded instead of being binned into consensus sequences. CDR3 identification, clonotype clustering and error correction used MiTCR with a Q25 quality threshold and the strictest error-elimination algorithm. A nonparametric unseen species model with Euler transformation was used to estimate a lower bound on total TCR beta diversity. Using fastp trimming at Q25 and MiXCR clonotype assembly, TCRdb reanalyzed the public sequencing data and kept in-frame beta chains. All rows with the same CDR3 protein become a single entry with the most common DNA and genes. TCRdb, not the authors, supplied the V and J calls. The sample has around 1,700,000 distinct CDR3 sequences on record, under 30% of them singletons. The ten largest clones represent 7.7% of the sample.

CDR1 and CDR2, looked up from the germline V gene, are MGHDK and SYGVNS. The CDR3, cysteine through phenylalanine, is 13 amino acids long. Kept here is only the CDR3 DNA, which spans 39 bases and is read in frame from base 1. V loses 4 bases, J loses 10 bases, and the germline ends lie 11 bases apart. The data stem from a study of blood T cells in healthy people across ages (dated by TCRdb to the mid-2010s). Study-wide context: In model experiments, template switching captured roughly one uniquely barcoded TCR beta cDNA molecule for every two T cells. The study measured age-related changes in TCR beta repertoire diversity using deep sequencing normalized with unique cDNA molecular identifiers. The donors were split into four age groups: young (average 16 years), middle-aged (over 35), aged (around 67) and long-lived (approximately 80). Donors of different ages were randomly distributed across sequencing lanes to avoid experimental bias. Two additional independent replicas of 1 million unique cDNA reads from the same blood draw were analyzed for two donors (one aged 18 to 30 and one aged 80 or older).

What the work shows at the level of the full study, not this receptor alone: Bulk unsorted PBMC profiling prevented conclusive comparison of naive and antigen-experienced compartments. Estimates of total diversity from one million sequenced T cells were regarded as lower bounds and underestimates. Compared with the aged group, more naive CD4+ T cells, fewer expanded clones and increased TCR diversity were shown by the long-lived group, suggesting age selection. As age increased, observed TCR beta diversity per million T cells dropped in a roughly linear way, and a significant reduction was already evident by age 40. Observed TCR beta diversity correlated strongly with the percentage of naive T cells measured by flow cytometry. The CMV infection status of donors was not known, potentially confounding age-related changes in expanded clonotypes.

The chain employs TRBV25-1 and TRBJ1-6; the best D guess is TRBD1, with 6 bases matching. Specimen: blood. This TCR was sampled from a woman in her thirties in good health. The DNA is TGTGCCAGCAGTGGTACAGGGAGATCACCCCTCCACTTT. This sequence encodes CASSGTGRSPLHF. The full variable domain, with segments outside the CDR3 supplied by the reference TRBV25-1 and TRBJ1-6 proteins, appears as EADIYQTPRYLVIGTGKKITLECSQTMGHDKMYWYQQDPGMELHLIHYSYGVNSTEKGDLSSESTVSRIRTEHFPLTLESARPSHTSQYLCASSGTGRSPLHFGNGTRLTVT.